This TCR beta chain was obtained from a study of blood T cells in healthy people across ages. Study-wide findings and caveats: The study found TCR beta diversity correlated strongly with naive T cell percentage. In the absence of known donor CMV status, changes in expanded clonotypes were possibly confounded.

Points on this clonotype: What it recognizes is unknown.

Next came a second PCR, run for about 7 to 12 cycles, which used a sample-barcoded 5' primer along with a J-beta primer mix. Carrying 12 random nucleotides, a template-switch adaptor labeled each individual cDNA molecule. A single record per CDR3 protein comes from TCRdb applying MiXCR to the 5' RACE reads. This sample has almost 1 million distinct CDR3 sequences, with about 53% found just once. Individuals who donated were healthy Caucasians from Russia aged roughly 6 to 100. This CDR3 has 15 residues. The V and J ends lost 3 bases and 4 bases, in that order; junction bases with no gene match: 6. The germline V gene encodes CDR1 MGHRA and CDR2 YSYEKL.

The gene calls are TRBV4-1 and TRBJ2-7, with TRBD2 matching over 10 bases. Sequencing used blood. The sequence came from a woman aged 55 to 70 in good health. In nucleotides, the CDR3 is TGCGCCAGCAGCCAGACGACTAGCGGGTCTTACGAGCAGTACTTC. Its protein is CASSQTTSGSYEQYF.